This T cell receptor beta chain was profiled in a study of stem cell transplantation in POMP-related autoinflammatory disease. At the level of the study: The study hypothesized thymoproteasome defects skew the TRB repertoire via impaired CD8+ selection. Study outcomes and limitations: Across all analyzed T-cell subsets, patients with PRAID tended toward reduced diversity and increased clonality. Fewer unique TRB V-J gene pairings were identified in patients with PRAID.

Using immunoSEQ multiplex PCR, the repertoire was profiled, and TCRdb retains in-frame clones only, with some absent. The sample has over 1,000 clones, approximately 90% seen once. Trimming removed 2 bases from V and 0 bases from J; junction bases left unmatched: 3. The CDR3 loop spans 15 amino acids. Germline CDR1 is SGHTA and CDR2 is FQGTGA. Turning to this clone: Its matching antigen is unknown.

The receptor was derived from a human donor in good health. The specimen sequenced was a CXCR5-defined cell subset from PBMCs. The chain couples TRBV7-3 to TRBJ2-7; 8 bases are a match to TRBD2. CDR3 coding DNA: TGTGCCAGCAGCTTAGACGGGAGGGGCTCCTACGAGCAGTACTTC. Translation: CASSLDGRGSYEQYF.